Below are 17 T cell receptor beta chains sequenced from a single sample in a study of blood T cell repertoires in COVID-19. The data were produced by immunoSEQ multiplex PCR, yet TCRdb's version contains in-frame clones alone and is incomplete. The table shows almost 200,000 clones, with approximately 87% occurring only once. Sample: peripheral blood. These receptors came from a woman between 70 and 85 years old with acute or convalescent COVID-19.

This chain uses TRBV18 with TRBJ2-5, with D possibly being TRBD1 (6 bases). The germline V gene encodes CDR1 KGHSH and CDR2 LQKENI. V gave up 4 bases and J gave up 0 bases, with 9 bases separating them. This CDR3 region has 14 residues. CDR3 amino acids: CASSHDRYQETQYF. The CDR3 nucleotides read TGTGCCAGCTCACATGACAGGTACCAAGAGACCCAGTACTTC. Full variable domain (outside the CDR3, taken from reference TRBV18 and TRBJ2-5): NAGVMQNPRHLVRRRGQEARLRCSPMKGHSHVYWYRQLPEEGLKFMVYLQKENIIDESGMPKERFSAEFPKEGPSILRIQQVVRGDSAAYFCASSHDRYQETQYFGPGTRLLVL.

The chain has TRBV18 and TRBJ2-5; possibly TRBD2 for D (5 bases). V lost 6 bases to trimming and J lost 5 bases, with 16 bases between them. CDR1 is KGHSH, CDR2 LQKENI, per germline. This CDR3 contains 14 residues. CDR3 protein: CASSLTRDGETQYF. DNA for the CDR3: TGTGCCAGCTCGCTCACTAGAGACGGCGAGACCCAGTACTTC.

The gene calls are TRBV3-1 (or the pseudogene TRBV3-2) and TRBJ2-5; 8 bases agree with TRBD1. The CDR3 consists of 14 residues. Germline V gives CDR1 LGHDT, CDR2 YNNKEL (reference sequence). V lost 5 bases, J lost 4 bases, and 6 bases stayed unmatched. CDR3 in amino acids: CASSLYRGAETQYF. Here the CDR3 DNA reads TGTGCCAGCAGCTTATACAGGGGGGCAGAGACCCAGTACTTC.

V and J are TRBV9 and TRBJ1-3; perhaps TRBD1 as D (6 bases). Trimming pared 3 bases from V and 2 bases from J, leaving 12 bases between. The CDR3 length is 15 residues. Germline loops: CDR1 SGDLS, CDR2 YYNGEE. The CDR3 DNA sequence: TGTGCCAGCAGCGCAACACAGGGTCCTGGAAACACCATATATTTT. As protein: CASSATQGPGNTIYF. The full variable domain, rest sourced from reference TRBV9 and TRBJ1-3, is DSGVTQTPKHLITATGQRVTLRCSPRSGDLSVYWYQQSLDQGLQFLIQYYNGEERAKGNILERFSAQQFPDLHSELNLSSLELGDSALYFCASSATQGPGNTIYFGEGSWLTVV.

V gene TRBV19 combines with J gene TRBJ1-4; D perhaps matches TRBD1 (5 bases). The length of the CDR3 is 15 residues. CDR1 is LNHDA and CDR2 is SQIVND in the germline V gene (reference sequence). The germline V and J ends were trimmed by 1 base and 8 bases, with 14 bases remaining between them. Written as DNA, the CDR3 is TGTGCCAGTAGTATAGCCGGGGGAGACGGAGAAAAACTGTTTTTT. Its translation: CASSIAGGDGEKLFF.

This rearrangement joins TRBV28 to TRBJ2-7; TRBD2 agrees at 10 bases. The ends lost 7 bases at V and 4 bases at J; junction bases unmatched: 1. The CDR3 covers 12 residues. Germline-derived CDR1 and CDR2 are MDHEN and SYDVKM. As DNA, the CDR3 is TGTGCCAGCACTAGCGGGAGTTACGAGCAGTACTTC. The encoded protein is CASTSGSYEQYF.

This CDR3 is CASSLGDSGGNYEQYF. CDR3 DNA sequence: TGCGCCAGCAGCTTGGGGGACAGCGGCGGGAACTACGAGCAGTACTTC. This chain connects TRBV5-1 to TRBJ2-7; D possibly corresponds to TRBD1 (7 bases). From germline, CDR1 is SGHRS and CDR2 YFSETQ. The CDR3 spans 16 residues. Trimming took 0 bases from V and 3 from J, leaving 16 bases between them.

The V call is TRBV4-2, the J call TRBJ1-2; D is possibly TRBD1 (5 bases). This CDR3 spans 16 amino acids. Germline CDR1 and CDR2: LGHNA and YNFKEQ. Trimming pared 2 bases from V and 0 bases from J, leaving 13 bases between. CDR3 in amino acids: CASSQRNPTANYGYTF. CDR3 coding DNA: TGTGCCAGCAGCCAACGGAACCCGACAGCTAACTATGGCTACACCTTC.

The chain combines TRBV19 with TRBJ1-2; D gene unclear. This CDR3 has 14 residues. Trimming removed 3 bases from V and 1 base from J, with 9 bases in between. CDR1 and CDR2 (germline): LNHDA, SQIVND (reference sequence). The CDR3 loop reads CASSMLIVNYGYTF. CDR3 bases: TGTGCCAGTAGTATGCTGATAGTTAACTATGGCTACACCTTC.

This sequence joins TRBV3-1 (or the pseudogene TRBV3-2) and TRBJ2-7, with 10 bases matching TRBD1. Trimming removed 3 bases from V and 6 bases from J; junction bases left unmatched: 11. CDR1 and CDR2 from the germline V gene are LGHDT and YNNKEL (reference sequence). This CDR3 comprises 16 residues. This CDR3 is CASSQIRDRGLGEQYF. Written as DNA, the CDR3 is TGTGCCAGCAGCCAGATCCGGGACAGGGGTTTAGGCGAGCAGTACTTC.

This chain uses TRBV9 with TRBJ1-2; possible D gene TRBD1, 6 bases. Germline V gene data show CDR1 as SGDLS and CDR2 as YYNGEE. Trimming took off 0 bases at V and 8 bases at J, with 8 bases between the two ends. This CDR3 region has 12 residues. The CDR3 sequence is CASSVDREGYTF. DNA of the CDR3: TGTGCCAGCAGCGTAGACAGGGAAGGCTACACCTTC.

The J gene is TRBJ1-3, the V gene TRBV5-1; the D gene is possibly TRBD1 (5 bases). Germline CDR1 reads SGHRS; CDR2 reads YFSETQ. Trimming shortened V by 2 bases and J by 2 bases, and 11 bases separated the two germline ends. The CDR3 runs to 15 residues. The CDR3 region is CASSFSTDPGNTIYF. CDR3 in DNA: TGCGCCAGCAGCTTTTCGACAGACCCTGGAAACACCATATATTTT.

The chain uses TRBV2 and TRBJ2-7; D gene uncertain. V gave up 4 bases and J gave up 1 base, with 8 bases separating them. This CDR3 comprises 13 residues. CDR1 SNHLY and CDR2 FYNNEI come from the germline V gene. DNA of the CDR3: TGTGCCAGCAGTGTTACGCGGTCCTACGAGCAGTACTTC. It is translated as CASSVTRSYEQYF.

The chain has TRBV10-3 and TRBJ1-1; a possible D gene is TRBD1 (6 bases). Trimming took 6 bases from V and 1 from J, leaving 12 bases between them. The CDR3 spans 14 residues. In germline, CDR1 is ENHRY, CDR2 SYGVKD. CDR3 nucleotides: TGTGCCATCAGAGCCGGGACACCGAACACTGAAGCTTTCTTT. This sequence encodes CAIRAGTPNTEAFF.

The CDR3 sequence is CASSLASDTGELFF. The CDR3 nucleotides are TGTGCCAGCAGCTTAGCGTCAGACACCGGGGAGCTGTTTTTT. The chain recombines TRBV7-9 with TRBJ2-2, with no clear D. The CDR3 has 14 amino acids. V was pared by 0 bases and J by 3 bases, with 5 bases between. Germline CDR1 and CDR2: SEHNR and FQNEAQ (reference sequence).

J is TRBJ1-3 and V is TRBV28; tentatively, D is TRBD1 (6 bases). Per the germline V gene, CDR1 is MDHEN and CDR2 is SYDVKM. Trimming cost V 7 bases and J 0 bases, with 16 bases left between them. There are 16 residues in the CDR3. CDR3 sequence reads: CASTIGQSTSGNTIYF. DNA of the CDR3: TGTGCCAGCACGATTGGACAGTCAACCTCTGGAAACACCATATATTTT. The full variable domain, rest sourced from reference TRBV28 and TRBJ1-3, is DVKVTQSSRYLVKRTGEKVFLECVQDMDHENMFWYRQDPGLGLRLIYFSYDVKMKEKGDIPEGYSVSREKKERFSLILESASTNQTSMYLCASTIGQSTSGNTIYFGEGSWLTVV.

This rearrangement joins TRBV15 to TRBJ1-5; the match to TRBD1 covers 8 bases. The CDR3 has 19 residues. The germline V gene has CDR1 LNHNV and CDR2 YYDKDF (reference sequence). Losses at the gene ends were 0 bases for V and 0 bases for J; bases not matched to a gene: 10. The CDR3: CATSRDRPGGRNSNQPQHF. The CDR3 DNA reads TGTGCCACCAGCAGAGATCGGCCAGGGGGCAGGAATAGCAATCAGCCCCAGCATTTT.